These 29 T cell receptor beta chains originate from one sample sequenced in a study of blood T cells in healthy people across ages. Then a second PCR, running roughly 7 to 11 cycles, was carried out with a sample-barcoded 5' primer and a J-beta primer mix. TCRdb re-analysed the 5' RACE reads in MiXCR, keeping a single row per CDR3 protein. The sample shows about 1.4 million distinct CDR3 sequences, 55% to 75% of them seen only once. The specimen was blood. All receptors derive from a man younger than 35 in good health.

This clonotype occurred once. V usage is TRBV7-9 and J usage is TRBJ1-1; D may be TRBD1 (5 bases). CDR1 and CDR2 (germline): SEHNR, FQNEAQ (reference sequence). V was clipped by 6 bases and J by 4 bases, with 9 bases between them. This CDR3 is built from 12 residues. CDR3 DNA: TGTGCCAGCAGTTACGACAGCACTGAAGCTTTCTTT. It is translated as CASSYDSTEAFF.

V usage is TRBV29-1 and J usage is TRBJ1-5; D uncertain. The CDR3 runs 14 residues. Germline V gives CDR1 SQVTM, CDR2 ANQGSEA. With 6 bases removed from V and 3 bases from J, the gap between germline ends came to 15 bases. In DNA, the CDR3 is TGCAGCGTGGTCACAACAGAGATCAATCAGCCCCAGCATTTT. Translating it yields CSVVTTEINQPQHF.

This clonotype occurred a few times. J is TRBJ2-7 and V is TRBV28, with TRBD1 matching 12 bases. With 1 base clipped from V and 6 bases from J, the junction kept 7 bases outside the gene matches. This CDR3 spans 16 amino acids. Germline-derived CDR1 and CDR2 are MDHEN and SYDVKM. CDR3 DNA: TGTGCCAGCAGTTTATATGTAGGGACAGGGGGCACCGAGCAGTACTTC. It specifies CASSLYVGTGGTEQYF. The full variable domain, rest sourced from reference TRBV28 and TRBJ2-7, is DVKVTQSSRYLVKRTGEKVFLECVQDMDHENMFWYRQDPGLGLRLIYFSYDVKMKEKGDIPEGYSVSREKKERFSLILESASTNQTSMYLCASSLYVGTGGTEQYFGPGTRLTVT.

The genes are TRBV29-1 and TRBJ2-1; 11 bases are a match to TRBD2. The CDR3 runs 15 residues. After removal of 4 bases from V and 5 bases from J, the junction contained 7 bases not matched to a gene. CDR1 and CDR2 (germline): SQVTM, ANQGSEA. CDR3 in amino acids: CSVGASGRPDNEQFF. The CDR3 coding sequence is TGCAGCGTTGGGGCTAGCGGGAGGCCAGACAATGAGCAGTTCTTC.

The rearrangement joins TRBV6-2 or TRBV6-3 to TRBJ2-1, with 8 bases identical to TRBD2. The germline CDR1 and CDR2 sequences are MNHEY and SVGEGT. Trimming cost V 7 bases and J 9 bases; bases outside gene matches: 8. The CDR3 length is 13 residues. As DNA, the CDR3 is TGTGCCAGCAACCCGACTAGCGTAGGTGAGCAGTTCTTC. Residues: CASNPTSVGEQFF.

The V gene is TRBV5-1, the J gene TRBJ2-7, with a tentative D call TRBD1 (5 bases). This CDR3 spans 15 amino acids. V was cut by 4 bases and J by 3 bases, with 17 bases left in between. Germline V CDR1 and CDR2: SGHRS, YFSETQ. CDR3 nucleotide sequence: TGCGCCAGCAGCCCAATCCAGGGCCGTGGCTACGAGCAGTACTTC. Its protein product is CASSPIQGRGYEQYF.

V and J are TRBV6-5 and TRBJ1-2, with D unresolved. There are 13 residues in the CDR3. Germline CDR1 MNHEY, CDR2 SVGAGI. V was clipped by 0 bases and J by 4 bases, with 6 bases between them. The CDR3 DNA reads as TGTGCCAGCAGTTACTCGGGGTTCTATGGCTACACCTTC. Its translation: CASSYSGFYGYTF.

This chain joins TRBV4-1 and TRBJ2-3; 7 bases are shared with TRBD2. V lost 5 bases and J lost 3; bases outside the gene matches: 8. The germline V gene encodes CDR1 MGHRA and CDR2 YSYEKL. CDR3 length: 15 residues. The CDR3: CASSTQAGLTDTQYF. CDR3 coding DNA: TGCGCCAGCAGCACCCAAGCGGGACTGACAGATACGCAGTATTTT.

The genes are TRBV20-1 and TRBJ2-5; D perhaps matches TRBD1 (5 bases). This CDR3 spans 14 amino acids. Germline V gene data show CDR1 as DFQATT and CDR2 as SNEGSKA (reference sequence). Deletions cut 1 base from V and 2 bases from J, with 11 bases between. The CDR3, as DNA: TGCAGTGCTAGAGGACAGTCACAACAAGAGACCCAGTACTTC. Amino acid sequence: CSARGQSQQETQYF.

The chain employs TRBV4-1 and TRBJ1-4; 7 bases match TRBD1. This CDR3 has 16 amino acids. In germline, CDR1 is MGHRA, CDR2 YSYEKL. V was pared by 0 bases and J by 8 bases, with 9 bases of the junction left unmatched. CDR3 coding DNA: TGCGCCAGCAGCCAAGATAATAACAGGGGCAGGGAAAAACTGTTTTTT. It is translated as CASSQDNNRGREKLFF.

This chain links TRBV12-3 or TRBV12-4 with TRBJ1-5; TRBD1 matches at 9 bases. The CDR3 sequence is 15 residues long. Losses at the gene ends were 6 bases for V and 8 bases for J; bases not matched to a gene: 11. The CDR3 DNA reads TGTGCCAGCAGACCCACCGGGACAGGGATGGAGCCCCAGCATTTT. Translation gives CASRPTGTGMEPQHF.

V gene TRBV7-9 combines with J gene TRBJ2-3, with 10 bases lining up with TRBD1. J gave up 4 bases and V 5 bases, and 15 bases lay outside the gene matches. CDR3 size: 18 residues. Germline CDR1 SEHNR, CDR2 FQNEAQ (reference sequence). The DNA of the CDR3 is TGTGCCAGCAGCCTCCCCGGGACAGGGGCCCCCTCCCCAGATACGCAGTATTTT. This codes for CASSLPGTGAPSPDTQYF.

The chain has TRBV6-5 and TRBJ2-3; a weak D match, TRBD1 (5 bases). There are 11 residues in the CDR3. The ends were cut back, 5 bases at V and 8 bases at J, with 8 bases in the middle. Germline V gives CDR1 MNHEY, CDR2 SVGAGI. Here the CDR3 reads CASSTDSTQYF. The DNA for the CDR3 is TGTGCCAGCAGTACCGACAGTACGCAGTATTTT.

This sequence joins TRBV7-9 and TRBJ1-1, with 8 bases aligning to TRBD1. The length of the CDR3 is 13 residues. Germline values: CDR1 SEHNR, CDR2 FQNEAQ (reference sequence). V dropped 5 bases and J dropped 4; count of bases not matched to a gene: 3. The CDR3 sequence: CASSTQGVTEAFF. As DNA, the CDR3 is TGTGCCAGCAGCACACAGGGGGTCACTGAAGCTTTCTTT.

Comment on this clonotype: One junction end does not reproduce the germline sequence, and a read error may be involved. The DNA of the CDR3 is TGTGCCAGCAGTGAACTAACTAGCGAGTTC. This gives the protein CASSELTSEF. The chain combines TRBV6-1 with TRBJ2-7, with 7 bases aligning to TRBD2. This CDR3 is built from 10 residues. In germline, CDR1 is MNHNS, CDR2 SASEGT.

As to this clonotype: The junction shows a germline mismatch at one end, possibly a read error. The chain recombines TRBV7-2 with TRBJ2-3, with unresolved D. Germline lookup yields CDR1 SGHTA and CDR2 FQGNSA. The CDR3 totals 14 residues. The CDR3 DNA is TGTGCCGGCAGCTTGGATAGTGCGGCAGATACGCAGTATTTT. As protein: CAGSLDSAADTQYF.

The CDR3 protein is CASSQPPYGPATQSSYNEQFF. The CDR3 DNA reads TGTGCCAGCAGCCAACCCCCTTACGGACCTGCTACCCAGAGCTCCTACAATGAGCAGTTCTTC. This rearrangement joins TRBV21-1 to TRBJ2-1; the table's D call, TRBD1, has no DNA check behind it. TRBV21-1 is a pseudogene segment. The CDR3 covers 21 residues.

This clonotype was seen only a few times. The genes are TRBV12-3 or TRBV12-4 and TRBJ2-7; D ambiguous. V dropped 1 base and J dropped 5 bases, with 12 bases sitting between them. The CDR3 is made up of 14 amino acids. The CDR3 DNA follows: TGTGCCAGCAGTTTAGGGTTCTCCGAGAACGAGCAGTACTTC. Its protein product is CASSLGFSENEQYF.

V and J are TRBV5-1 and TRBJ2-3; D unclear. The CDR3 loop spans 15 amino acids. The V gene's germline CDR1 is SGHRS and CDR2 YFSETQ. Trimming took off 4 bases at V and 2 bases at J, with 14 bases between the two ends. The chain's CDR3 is CASSPGPTPTDTQYF. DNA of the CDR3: TGCGCCAGCAGCCCCGGGCCGACTCCCACAGATACGCAGTATTTT.

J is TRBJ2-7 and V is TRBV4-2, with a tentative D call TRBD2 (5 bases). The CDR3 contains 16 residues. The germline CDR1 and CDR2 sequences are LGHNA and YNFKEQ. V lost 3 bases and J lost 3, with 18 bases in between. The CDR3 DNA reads TGTGCCAGCAGCCATCGAGTAGCGTCGAGGGACTACGAGCAGTACTTC. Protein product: CASSHRVASRDYEQYF.

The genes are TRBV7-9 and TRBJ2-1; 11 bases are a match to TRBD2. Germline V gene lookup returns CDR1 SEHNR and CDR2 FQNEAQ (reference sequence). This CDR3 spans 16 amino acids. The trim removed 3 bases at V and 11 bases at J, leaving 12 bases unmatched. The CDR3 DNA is TGTGCCAGCAGCTTGGAGACTAGCGGGGAGGCAATGAAGCAGTTCTTC. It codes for CASSLETSGEAMKQFF.

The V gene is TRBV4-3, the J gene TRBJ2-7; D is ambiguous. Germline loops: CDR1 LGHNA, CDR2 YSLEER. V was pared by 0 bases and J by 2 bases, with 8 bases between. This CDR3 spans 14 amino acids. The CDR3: CASSQEISTYEQYF. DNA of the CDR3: TGCGCCAGCAGCCAAGAAATCAGCACCTACGAGCAGTACTTC.

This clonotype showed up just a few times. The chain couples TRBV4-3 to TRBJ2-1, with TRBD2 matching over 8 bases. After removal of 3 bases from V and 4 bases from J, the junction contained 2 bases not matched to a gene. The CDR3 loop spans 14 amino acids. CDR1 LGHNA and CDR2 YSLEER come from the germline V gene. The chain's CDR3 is CASSQSGGYNEQFF. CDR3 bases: TGCGCCAGCAGCCAGAGCGGGGGATACAATGAGCAGTTCTTC.

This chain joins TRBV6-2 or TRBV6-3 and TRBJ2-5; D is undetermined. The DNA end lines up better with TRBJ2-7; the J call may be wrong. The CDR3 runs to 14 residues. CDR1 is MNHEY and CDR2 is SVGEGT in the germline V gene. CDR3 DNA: TGTGCCAGCAGTTACGGTTGGGTATCCGACGAGCAGTACTTC. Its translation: CASSYGWVSDEQYF.

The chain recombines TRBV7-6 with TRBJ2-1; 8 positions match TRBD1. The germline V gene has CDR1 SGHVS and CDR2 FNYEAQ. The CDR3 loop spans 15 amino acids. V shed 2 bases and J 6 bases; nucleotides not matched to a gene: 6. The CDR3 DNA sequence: TGTGCCAGCAGCTTAATGACAGGGGATGTCAATGAGCAGTTCTTC. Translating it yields CASSLMTGDVNEQFF.

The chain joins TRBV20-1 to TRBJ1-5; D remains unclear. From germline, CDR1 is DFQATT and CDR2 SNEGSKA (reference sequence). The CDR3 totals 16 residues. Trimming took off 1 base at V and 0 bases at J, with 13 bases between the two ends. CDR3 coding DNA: TGCAGTGCTAGAGCTTTCCGTGCCCCTAGCAATCAGCCCCAGCATTTT. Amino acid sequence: CSARAFRAPSNQPQHF.

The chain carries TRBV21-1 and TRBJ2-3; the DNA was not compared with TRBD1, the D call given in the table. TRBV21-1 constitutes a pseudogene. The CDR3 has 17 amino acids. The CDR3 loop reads CASSNRRPGRLTTTQYF. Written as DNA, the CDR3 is TGTGCCAGCAGCAACCGACGTCCCGGGAGACTCACTACTACGCAGTATTTT.

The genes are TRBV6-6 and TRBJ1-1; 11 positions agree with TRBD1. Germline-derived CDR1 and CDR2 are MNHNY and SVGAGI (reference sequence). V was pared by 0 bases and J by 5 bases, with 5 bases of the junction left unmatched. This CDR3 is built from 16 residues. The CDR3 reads CASSYSGQGVGTEAFF. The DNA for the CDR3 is TGTGCCAGCAGTTACTCGGGACAGGGGGTAGGAACTGAAGCTTTCTTT.

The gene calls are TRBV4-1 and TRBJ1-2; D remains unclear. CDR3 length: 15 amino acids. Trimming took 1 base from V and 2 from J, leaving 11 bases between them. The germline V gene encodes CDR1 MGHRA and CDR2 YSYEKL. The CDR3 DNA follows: TGCGCCAGCAGCCAAGTCTGGTATGAAAACTATGGCTACACCTTC. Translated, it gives CASSQVWYENYGYTF.